This TCR beta chain emerged from a study of vaccination and CD4 T cells after COVID-19. Study details: Cells received overlapping spike peptides from SARS-CoV-2, HCoV-NL63, HCoV-OC43 and HCoV-229E as stimulation.

Germline CDR1 SGHAT, CDR2 FQNNGV. The CDR3 is 15 amino acids. V was clipped by 3 bases and J by 2 bases; unmatched bases: 3. This sample's treatment: roughly 11-day PBMC culture with coronavirus spike peptide pools or control peptides (ViraFEST assay). Per well, some 2 million PBMCs were cultured in the presence of roughly 9.1 IU/ml IL-2 and 9 to 10 ug/ml peptide pools. Of note for this clonotype: No antigen is known for it.

Oncomine TCR Beta short-read sequencing was applied to DNA from cultured CD4+ T cells. Genomic DNA was drawn out of CD4+ T cells grown in culture. MiXCR, applied by TCRdb to the PCR reads, yields one record per CDR3 protein. The data show about 10,000 distinct CDR3 sequences, about 51% seen once. The receptor's source is a human donor who had recovered from COVID-19. The V and J genes are TRBV11-2 and TRBJ2-7, with 11 bases fitting TRBD1. Material: CD4+ T cells from blood, cultured in vitro. The CDR3 sequence is CASSFGQGAAYEQYF. CDR3 in DNA: TGTGCCAGCAGCTTTGGACAGGGGGCGGCCTACGAGCAGTACTTC. The full variable domain, completed using reference TRBV11-2 and TRBJ2-7, is EAGVAQSPRYKIIEKRQSVAFWCNPISGHATLYWYQQILGQGPKLLIQFQNNGVVDDSQLPKDRFSAERLKGVDSTLKIQPAKLEDSAVYLCASSFGQGAAYEQYFGPGTRLTVT.